These 29 T cell receptor beta chains originate from one sample sequenced in a study of blood T cell repertoires in COVID-19. Assay: immunoSEQ multiplex PCR; the TCRdb copy retains only in-frame clones and omits some. The table shows over 100,000 clones, with around 83% occurring only once. The sample taken for sequencing was peripheral blood. The receptors derive from a woman of 80 years or more with active or convalescent COVID-19.

About this clone itself: Other DNA variants within this sample encode the same CDR3. The chain carries TRBV9 and TRBJ2-5; D perhaps matches TRBD1 (5 bases). CDR3 length equals 15 residues. The germline V and J ends were trimmed by 0 bases and 2 bases, with 11 bases remaining between them. Germline V gene sequence: CDR1 SGDLS, CDR2 YYNGEE. CDR3 sequence: CASSVVQGGQETQYF. The CDR3 coding sequence is TGTGCCAGCAGCGTAGTGCAGGGTGGACAAGAGACCCAGTACTTC.

The rearrangement uses TRBV14 and TRBJ2-3, with 7 positions matching TRBD1. The germline V gene has CDR1 SGHDN and CDR2 FVKESK. This CDR3 is built from 15 residues. The ends lost 1 base at V and 3 bases at J; junction bases unmatched: 4. For the CDR3, the DNA is TGTGCCAGCAGCCAAGTTAGGGGGCAAACAGATACGCAGTATTTT. Translating gives CASSQVRGQTDTQYF.

This chain connects TRBV28 to TRBJ1-6; tentatively, D is TRBD1 (5 bases). Between the trimmed V and J ends, which lost 4 bases and 6 bases, there was a span of 13 bases. Germline-derived CDR1 and CDR2 are MDHEN and SYDVKM. The CDR3 is 15 residues long. CDR3 loop: CASSSNQGRNSPLHF. The CDR3 bases are TGTGCCAGCAGTTCAAATCAGGGTCGTAATTCACCCCTCCACTTT.

J is TRBJ2-5 and V is TRBV24-1; the match to TRBD1 covers 8 bases. J was trimmed by 2 bases and V by 6 bases; bases with no gene match: 10. The CDR3 has 16 amino acids. Germline assignment: CDR1 KGHDR and CDR2 SFDVKD. CDR3 protein: CATSPAGGALQETQYF. The CDR3 coding sequence is TGTGCCACCAGTCCGGCAGGGGGCGCGTTACAAGAGACCCAGTACTTC.

This chain uses TRBV7-2 with TRBJ2-1; 7 positions agree with TRBD2. The V segment lost 0 bases and the J segment 7 bases; nucleotides outside the gene matches: 12. The CDR3 is 17 amino acids. The V gene's germline CDR1 is SGHTA and CDR2 FQGNSA. The CDR3: CASSLAASRAGANEQFF. CDR3 nucleotide sequence: TGTGCCAGCAGCTTAGCCGCCTCCAGGGCGGGAGCGAATGAGCAGTTCTTC.

A single count supports this clone. The rearrangement links TRBV9 to TRBJ1-5; the D is unclear. The germline CDR1 and CDR2 sequences are SGDLS and YYNGEE. V was pared by 4 bases and J by 7 bases, with 15 bases between. The CDR3 loop spans 14 amino acids. The CDR3 nucleotides read TGTGCCAGCAGCTCAGACCCGGTGGGCCAGCCCCAGCATTTT. It translates to CASSSDPVGQPQHF.

CDR3 residues: CASSFTGGGSQPQHF. CDR3 nucleotides: TGTGCCAGCAGCTTCACAGGGGGCGGGAGTCAGCCCCAGCATTTT. V is TRBV5-6 and J is TRBJ1-5, with 9 positions matching TRBD1. The germline V gene has CDR1 SGHDT and CDR2 YYEEEE. The CDR3 length is 15 residues. Losses at the gene ends were 2 bases for V and 6 bases for J; bases not matched to a gene: 6.

This clone has just one count. The chain joins TRBV28 to TRBJ2-4, with no clear D. V was clipped by 3 bases and J by 0 bases, with 12 bases between them. CDR1 and CDR2 from the germline V gene are MDHEN and SYDVKM. The CDR3 is 16 amino acids. CDR3 DNA: TGTGCCAGCAGTTTCGCGGATACCTTAGCCAAAAACATTCAGTACTTC. It codes for CASSFADTLAKNIQYF.

The J gene is TRBJ1-3, the V gene TRBV28; D might be TRBD1 (5 bases). V lost 2 bases, J lost 8 bases, and 13 bases lay in between. From germline, CDR1 is MDHEN and CDR2 SYDVKM. The CDR3 spans 14 residues. This chain's CDR3 is CASSLRGGRDTIYF. CDR3 nucleotide sequence: TGTGCCAGCAGTTTACGGGGGGGTAGGGACACCATATATTTT.

This chain links TRBV19 with TRBJ1-2; 8 bases are a match to TRBD1. The germline V gene encodes CDR1 LNHDA and CDR2 SQIVND (reference sequence). This CDR3 has 15 amino acids. V shed 7 bases and J 5 bases; nucleotides not matched to a gene: 12. CDR3 residues: CASTTGARPLYGYTF. Here the CDR3 DNA reads TGTGCCAGTACGACAGGGGCGCGTCCCCTATATGGCTACACCTTC.

The chain couples TRBV7-9 to TRBJ1-2, with 10 bases matching TRBD1. Germline lookup yields CDR1 SEHNR and CDR2 FQNEAQ (reference sequence). Trimming at V came to 7 bases and at J to 4 bases, leaving 6 bases not matched to a gene. The CDR3 has 14 amino acids. The CDR3 spells CASKGQGGFYGYTF. The CDR3 DNA sequence: TGTGCCAGCAAAGGACAGGGGGGATTCTATGGCTACACCTTC.

The V and J genes are TRBV10-2 and TRBJ2-1; 9 bases agree with TRBD2. Looked up from germline, CDR1 is WSHSY and CDR2 is SAAADI. The CDR3 contains 15 residues. The J segment lost 1 base and the V segment lost 8 bases, leaving 6 bases of the junction unmatched. This CDR3 reads CASSSSGTSYNEQFF. The CDR3 bases are TGCGCCAGCTCTTCTAGCGGGACGTCCTACAATGAGCAGTTCTTC.

The genes are TRBV10-3 and TRBJ2-1; D is possibly TRBD1 (6 bases). The germline CDR1 and CDR2 sequences are ENHRY and SYGVKD. This CDR3 has 14 residues. V lost 6 bases and J lost 7, with 16 bases in between. CDR3 in DNA: TGTGCCATCAGGGGGGCAGGGGAAGGGAATGAGCAGTTCTTC. Translating gives CAIRGAGEGNEQFF.

The rearrangement uses TRBV7-9 and TRBJ2-2; D may be TRBD2 (5 bases). The length of the CDR3 is 17 residues. Germline assignment: CDR1 SEHNR and CDR2 FQNEAQ (reference sequence). With 2 bases removed from V and 1 base from J, the gap between germline ends came to 14 bases. The CDR3 region is CASSLKSVARNTGELFF. The CDR3 bases are TGTGCCAGCAGCTTAAAATCGGTAGCGCGGAACACCGGGGAGCTGTTTTTT.

There are many counts of this clone. The chain combines TRBV9 with TRBJ2-7; D not resolved. The germline CDR1 and CDR2 sequences are SGDLS and YYNGEE. The length of the CDR3 is 13 residues. V lost 0 bases and J 5 bases, leaving 9 bases between the germline ends. The CDR3: CASSVGPGNEQYF. CDR3 sequence (DNA): TGTGCCAGCAGCGTAGGCCCAGGCAACGAGCAGTACTTC.

The table lists this clone with a count of one. The chain is built from TRBV7-6 and TRBJ2-2, with D perhaps TRBD2 (5 bases). V lost 4 bases, J lost 5 bases, and 17 bases lay in between. This CDR3 has 16 amino acids. Germline CDR1 is SGHVS and CDR2 is FNYEAQ. The CDR3 nucleotides read TGTGCCAGCAGCTCCTCCCGCGGCGGGTTGACCGGGGAGCTGTTTTTT. As protein: CASSSSRGGLTGELFF.

The CDR3 DNA follows: TGTGCCAGCAGCATCGGGACTAGCGGGGGGGAGACCCAGTACTTC. It yields the protein CASSIGTSGGETQYF. J is TRBJ2-5 and V is TRBV7-8; 15 bases fit TRBD2. The CDR3 loop spans 15 amino acids. Germline V lookup: CDR1 SGHVS, CDR2 FQNEAQ. With 5 bases clipped from V and 5 bases from J, the junction kept 3 bases outside the gene matches.

The chain joins TRBV15 to TRBJ1-1; possibly TRBD1 for D (5 bases). Looked up from germline, CDR1 is LNHNV and CDR2 is YYDKDF (reference sequence). The CDR3 runs to 14 residues. Trimming left V 1 base short and J 4 bases short, with 10 bases between. The CDR3 DNA reads TGTGCCACCAGCAGAGGGGAGGGGACCACTGAAGCTTTCTTT. Protein sequence: CATSRGEGTTEAFF.

The V call is TRBV7-2, the J call TRBJ2-7, with 8 positions matching TRBD2. CDR1 is SGHTA and CDR2 is FQGNSA in the germline V gene. V lost 1 base, J lost 5 bases, and 7 bases stayed unmatched. CDR3 length equals 15 residues. CDR3 DNA sequence: TGTGCCAGCAGCTTAGTGAGCGGGAGAGGGAACGAGCAGTACTTC. Its translation is CASSLVSGRGNEQYF.

The chain employs TRBV13 and TRBJ2-7, with TRBD2 matching over 9 bases. CDR3 size: 16 residues. The junction had 3 bases not matched to a gene; V was cut back by 0 bases and J by 0 bases. Germline V lookup: CDR1 PRHDT, CDR2 FYEKMQ (reference sequence). CDR3 amino acids: CASSLGGGRASYEQYF. The CDR3 bases are TGTGCCAGCAGCTTAGGCGGCGGGAGGGCCTCCTACGAGCAGTACTTC. Using reference TRBV13 and TRBJ2-7 for the parts outside the CDR3, the full variable domain is AAGVIQSPRHLIKEKRETATLKCYPIPRHDTVYWYQQGPGQDPQFLISFYEKMQSDKGSIPDRFSAQQFSDYHSELNMSSLELGDSALYFCASSLGGGRASYEQYFGPGTRLTVT.

The J gene is TRBJ1-2, the V gene TRBV15, with 8 bases lining up with TRBD1. V lost 0 bases to trimming and J lost 8 bases; unmatched junction nucleotides: 5. The CDR3 extends over 14 amino acids. Germline lookup yields CDR1 LNHNV and CDR2 YYDKDF (reference sequence). CDR3 DNA sequence: TGTGCCACCAGCAGAGACAGGGGGCAAGAAGGCTACACCTTC. Protein: CATSRDRGQEGYTF.

This sequence joins TRBV19 and TRBJ2-7; TRBD2 agrees at 8 bases. CDR1 is LNHDA, CDR2 SQIVND, per germline (reference sequence). V lost 4 bases, J lost 0 bases, and 2 bases stayed unmatched. This CDR3 contains 14 residues. The CDR3 sequence is CASSSGRSSYEQYF. CDR3 DNA sequence: TGTGCCAGTAGTAGCGGGAGGAGCTCCTACGAGCAGTACTTC.

The CDR3 sequence is CASSDRGRYGYTF. As DNA, the CDR3 is TGTGCCAGCAGTGACAGGGGGCGATATGGCTACACCTTC. V is TRBV28 and J is TRBJ1-2, with 10 bases lining up with TRBD1. Trimming cost V 5 bases and J 5 bases; bases outside gene matches: 2. This CDR3 has 13 residues. CDR1 and CDR2 (germline): MDHEN, SYDVKM.

This clone was detected only once. The chain carries TRBV7-9 and TRBJ2-3; 10 bases are shared with TRBD2. Germline V gives CDR1 SEHNR, CDR2 FQNEAQ (reference sequence). This CDR3 has 15 amino acids. Germline trimming cut 7 bases from V and 5 bases from J; bases unmatched to any gene: 9. CDR3 nucleotide sequence: TGTGCCAGCACCCTTCGAGGACTAGCGGTAGATACGCAGTATTTT. Its protein product is CASTLRGLAVDTQYF.

This rearrangement joins TRBV11-2 to TRBJ2-5, with no clear D. The CDR3 has 13 amino acids. The V gene's germline CDR1 is SGHAT and CDR2 FQNNGV. Trimming removed 6 bases from V and 2 bases from J, with 10 bases in between. CDR3 sequence (DNA): TGTGCCAGCAGAACACAGTTTCAAGAGACCCAGTACTTC. Protein product: CASRTQFQETQYF.

This sequence joins TRBV28 and TRBJ2-2; 8 positions match TRBD1. Germline V gives CDR1 MDHEN, CDR2 SYDVKM. The trim removed 7 bases at V and 0 bases at J, leaving 7 bases unmatched. This CDR3 has 16 amino acids. The CDR3: CASIRQGTTNTGELFF. DNA of the CDR3: TGTGCCAGCATTAGACAGGGGACAACGAACACCGGGGAGCTGTTTTTT.

The table lists this clone with a count of one. The chain recombines TRBV7-8 with TRBJ1-1; 7 bases align to TRBD1. Per the germline V gene, CDR1 is SGHVS and CDR2 is FQNEAQ. The length of the CDR3 is 13 residues. Unmatched junction bases numbered 4, after V lost 5 bases and J lost 4 bases. CDR3 DNA: TGTGCCAGCAGCCGAAACAGGGGCACTGAAGCTTTCTTT. Translation: CASSRNRGTEAFF.

The genes are TRBV27 and TRBJ1-1; TRBD1 might be the D (5 bases). V was cut by 0 bases and J by 4 bases, with 15 bases left in between. Germline CDR1 reads MNHEY; CDR2 reads SMNVEV (reference sequence). The CDR3 has 16 amino acids. CDR3 DNA sequence: TGTGCCAGCAGTTTATCGCTGACAGCCCCTGGCACTGAAGCTTTCTTT. Translation: CASSLSLTAPGTEAFF.

This clone was observed once. The chain recombines TRBV2 with TRBJ1-1; 7 nucleotides line up with TRBD1. With V trimmed by 3 bases and J by 1 base, 11 bases remained unmatched. Germline V CDR1 and CDR2: SNHLY, FYNNEI. The CDR3 runs to 17 residues. CDR3 sequence: CASSEGDHRGKNTEAFF. CDR3 bases: TGTGCCAGCAGTGAGGGGGATCACAGGGGAAAGAACACTGAAGCTTTCTTT.